The entry below describes one T cell receptor beta chain. Participants, about 18 to 90 years old, spanned approximately 26 US areas. Participants' own reports of clinical history determined their cohort assignment. The sample belongs to a study of blood T cell repertoires in COVID-19. Study in general: PBMCs, B-cell-depleted T cells, or T cells provided the cDNA or gDNA that made up the material.

Authors' methods: Researchers report that nucleated cell counts were estimated from reference gene primer amplification. The protocol was immunoSEQ multiplex PCR, while the TCRdb copy is restricted to in-frame clones and leaves out a portion. V and J calls and clone size are as listed in that table; D and trimming were resolved from the DNA. The sample lists fewer than 350,000 clones; under 90% were seen once. The TCR sequence derives from a woman aged 40 to 49 who had recovered from COVID-19. Input material: PBMCs or T cells enriched from blood (not recorded which).

The CDR3 DNA follows: TGTGCCAGCAGCTTAGGAGGGGGCATCGGGGAGCTGTTTTTT. This translates into CASSLGGGIGELFF. This sequence joins TRBV7-6 and TRBJ2-2; 7 positions agree with TRBD1. The V and J ends lost 1 base and 7 bases, in that order; junction bases with no gene match: 3. CDR1 and CDR2 (germline): SGHVS, FNYEAQ. This CDR3 is built from 14 residues. Full variable domain (outside the CDR3, taken from reference TRBV7-6 and TRBJ2-2): GAGVSQSPRYKVTKRGQDVALRCDPISGHVSLYWYRQALGQGPEFLTYFNYEAQQDKSGLPNDRFSAERPEGSISTLTIQRTEQRDSAMYRCASSLGGGIGELFFGEGSRLTVL.